One sample yielded the 4 T cell receptor beta chains listed below, sequenced in a study of monozygotic twins with inflammatory bowel disease. TCRdb reworked the 5' RACE reads into one entry per CDR3 protein, no DNA. This repertoire includes approximately 330,000 distinct CDR3 sequences. Sequenced input: blood. The receptors shown here come from a human donor with ulcerative colitis or Crohn's disease, or a healthy co-twin of an affected twin (not recorded which).

This CDR3 is CASSEGYTSYEQYF. The chain combines TRBV19 with TRBJ2-7; TCRdb outputs TRBD2, but without DNA this stays unchecked. Germline V gene data show CDR1 as LNHDA and CDR2 as SQIVND (reference sequence). The CDR3 runs 14 residues.

The CDR3 protein is CASSLGQGFGGRNEQFF. The chain employs TRBV5-1 and TRBJ2-1; the TCRdb D gene call, TRBD1, has no DNA to confirm it. There are 17 residues in the CDR3. Germline V gene lookup returns CDR1 SGHRS and CDR2 YFSETQ.

The chain carries TRBV20-1 and TRBJ1-4. The CDR3 totals 13 residues. CDR1 DFQATT and CDR2 SNEGSKA come from the germline V gene (reference sequence). The CDR3: CSAIRGSGEKLFF.

The chain employs TRBV11-2 and TRBJ2-5; TCRdb reports TRBD2, a call that lacks DNA to check it against. Germline CDR1 is SGHAT and CDR2 is FQNNGV. The CDR3 consists of 19 residues. CDR3: CASSLDYPLAGDDQETQYF.